The clone carrying this T cell receptor beta chain was seen ten or more times. No antigen is known for it. TCRdb ran MiXCR on the PCR reads. The sample records 30,000 to 40,000 clones, approximately 15% being singletons. This sample is part of a study of metastatic and nonmetastatic thyroid tumors. Study-wide background: Repertoire comparison spanned blood and tumor or nodule tissue of malignant and benign thyroid patients.

Whole-study findings and limits: Reported TCR beta diversity, measured in blood and tumor, was significantly higher for malignant thyroid tumors than for benign nodules.

Thyroid surgery was preceded by no treatment in any patient. Germline V gives CDR1 DFQATT, CDR2 SNEGSKA (reference sequence). The CDR3 consists of 12 residues. The V end lost 1 base, the J end lost 8 bases, and 8 bases lay between the germline ends. The chain recombines TRBV20-1 with TRBJ1-4; D not resolved. Specimen: blood. The TCR was taken from a male donor with papillary thyroid cancer or a benign thyroid nodule (not recorded which). Some clones in this sample may be carry-over from other donors' samples. The CDR3 sequence: CSARAGPEKLFF. The CDR3, as DNA: TGCAGTGCTAGAGCGGGCCCGGAAAAACTGTTTTTT.